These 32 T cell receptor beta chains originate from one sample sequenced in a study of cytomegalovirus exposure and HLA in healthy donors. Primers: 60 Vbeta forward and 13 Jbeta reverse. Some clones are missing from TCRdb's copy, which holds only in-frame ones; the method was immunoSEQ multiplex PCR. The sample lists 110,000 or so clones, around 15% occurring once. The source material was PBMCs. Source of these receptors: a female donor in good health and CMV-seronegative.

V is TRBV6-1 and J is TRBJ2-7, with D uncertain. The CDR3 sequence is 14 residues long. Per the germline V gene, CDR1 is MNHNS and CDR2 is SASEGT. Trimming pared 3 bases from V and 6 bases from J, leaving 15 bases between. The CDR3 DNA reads TGTGCCAGCAGTGATCGAGGTGCAATATCCGAGCAGTACTTC. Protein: CASSDRGAISEQYF.

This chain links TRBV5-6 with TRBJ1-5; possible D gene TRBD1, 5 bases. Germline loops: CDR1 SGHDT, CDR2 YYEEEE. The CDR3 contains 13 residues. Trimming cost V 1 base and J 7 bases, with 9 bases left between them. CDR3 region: CASSLTRGQPQHF. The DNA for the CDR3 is TGTGCCAGCAGCTTGACAAGGGGACAGCCCCAGCATTTT.

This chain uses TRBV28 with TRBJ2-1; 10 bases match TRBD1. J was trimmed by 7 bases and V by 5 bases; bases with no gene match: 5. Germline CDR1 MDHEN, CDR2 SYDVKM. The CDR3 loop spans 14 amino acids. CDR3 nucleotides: TGTGCCAGCAGTCCTTGGACAGGGGGTAATGAGCAGTTCTTC. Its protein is CASSPWTGGNEQFF.

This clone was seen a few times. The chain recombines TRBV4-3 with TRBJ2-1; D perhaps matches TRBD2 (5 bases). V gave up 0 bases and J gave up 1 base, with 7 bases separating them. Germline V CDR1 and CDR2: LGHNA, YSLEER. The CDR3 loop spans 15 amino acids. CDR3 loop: CASSQEEASYNEQFF. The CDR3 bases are TGCGCCAGCAGCCAAGAGGAGGCATCCTACAATGAGCAGTTCTTC.

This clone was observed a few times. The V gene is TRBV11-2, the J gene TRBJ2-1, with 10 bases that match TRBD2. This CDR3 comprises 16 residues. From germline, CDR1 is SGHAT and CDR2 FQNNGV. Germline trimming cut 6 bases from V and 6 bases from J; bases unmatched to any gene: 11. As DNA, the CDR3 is TGTGCCAGCAGACCTAGCGGGAGTAATTTTATCAATGAGCAGTTCTTC. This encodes CASRPSGSNFINEQFF.

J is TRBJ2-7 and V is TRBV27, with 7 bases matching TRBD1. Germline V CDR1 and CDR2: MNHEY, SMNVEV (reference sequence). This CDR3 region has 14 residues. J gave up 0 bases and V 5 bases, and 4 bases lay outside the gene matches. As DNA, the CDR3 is TGTGCCAGCAGTGGACAGGCGGCCTCCTACGAGCAGTACTTC. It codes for CASSGQAASYEQYF.

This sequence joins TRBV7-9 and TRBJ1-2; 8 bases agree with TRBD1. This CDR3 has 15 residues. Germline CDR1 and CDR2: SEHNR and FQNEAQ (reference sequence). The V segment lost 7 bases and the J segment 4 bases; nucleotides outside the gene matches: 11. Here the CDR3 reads CASTSDRGPIYGYTF. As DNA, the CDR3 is TGTGCCAGCACCTCCGACAGGGGTCCTATCTATGGCTACACCTTC. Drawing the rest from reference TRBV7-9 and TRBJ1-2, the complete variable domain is DTGVSQNPRHKITKRGQNVTFRCDPISEHNRLYWYRQTLGQGPEFLTYFQNEAQLEKSRLLSDRFSAERPKGSFSTLEIQRTEQGDSAMYLCASTSDRGPIYGYTFGSGTRLTVV.

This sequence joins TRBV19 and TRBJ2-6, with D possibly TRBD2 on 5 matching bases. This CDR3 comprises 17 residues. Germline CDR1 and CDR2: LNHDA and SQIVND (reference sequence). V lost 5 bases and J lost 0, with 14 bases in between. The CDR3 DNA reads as TGTGCCAGTAGTCCCCGGACTGCTTACTCTGGGGCCAACGTCCTGACTTTC. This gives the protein CASSPRTAYSGANVLTF. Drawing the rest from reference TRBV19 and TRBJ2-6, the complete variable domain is DGGITQSPKYLFRKEGQNVTLSCEQNLNHDAMYWYRQDPGQGLRLIYYSQIVNDFQKGDIAEGYSVSREKKESFPLTVTSAQKNPTAFYLCASSPRTAYSGANVLTFGAGSRLTVL.

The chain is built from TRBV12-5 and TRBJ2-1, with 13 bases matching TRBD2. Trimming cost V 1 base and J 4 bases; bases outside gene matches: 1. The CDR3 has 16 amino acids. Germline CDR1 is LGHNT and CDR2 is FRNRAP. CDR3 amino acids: CASGLGTSGSYNEQFF. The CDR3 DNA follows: TGTGCTAGTGGTTTGGGGACTAGCGGGAGTTACAATGAGCAGTTCTTC.

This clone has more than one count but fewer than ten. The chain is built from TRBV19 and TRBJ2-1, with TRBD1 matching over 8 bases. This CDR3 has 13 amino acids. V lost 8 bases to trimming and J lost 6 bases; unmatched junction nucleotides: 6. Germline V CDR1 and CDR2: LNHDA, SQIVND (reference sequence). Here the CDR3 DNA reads TGTGCCAGTCGGAGACAGGGGCCCAATGAGCAGTTCTTC. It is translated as CASRRQGPNEQFF.

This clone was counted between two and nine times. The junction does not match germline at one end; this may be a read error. The CDR3 here is CASSLAQGRLSDQPQHF. CDR3 bases: TGTGCCAGCAGCTTAGCACAAGGACGGCTTAGCGATCAGCCCCAGCATTTT. The chain recombines TRBV7-8 with TRBJ1-5; the D is unclear. CDR1 is SGHVS, CDR2 FQNEAQ, per germline. CDR3 length: 17 amino acids.

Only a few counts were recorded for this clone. For the CDR3, the DNA is TGTGCCAGCAGCATACTAGCGGGAGCATACAATGAGCAGTTCTTC. This translates into CASSILAGAYNEQFF. J is TRBJ2-1 and V is TRBV7-3, with TRBD2 identical over 11 bases. CDR3 size: 15 residues. Losses at the gene ends were 5 bases for V and 4 bases for J; bases not matched to a gene: 4. Germline V gene data show CDR1 as SGHTA and CDR2 as FQGTGA.

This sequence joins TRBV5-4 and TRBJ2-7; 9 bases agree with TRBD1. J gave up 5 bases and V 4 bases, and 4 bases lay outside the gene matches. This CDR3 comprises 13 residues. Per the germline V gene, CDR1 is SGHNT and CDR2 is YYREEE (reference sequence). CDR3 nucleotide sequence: TGTGCCAGCAGCCGCGACAGGGGGGACGAGCAGTACTTC. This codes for CASSRDRGDEQYF.

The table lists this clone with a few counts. CDR3 amino acids: CASSLSWTGGDEQFF. CDR3 sequence (DNA): TGTGCCAGCAGTTTATCCTGGACAGGGGGGGATGAGCAGTTCTTC. The chain combines TRBV28 with TRBJ2-1; 10 nucleotides align to TRBD1. CDR1 and CDR2 (germline): MDHEN, SYDVKM. V gave up 1 base and J gave up 8 bases; unmatched junction bases: 5. The CDR3 is made up of 15 amino acids.

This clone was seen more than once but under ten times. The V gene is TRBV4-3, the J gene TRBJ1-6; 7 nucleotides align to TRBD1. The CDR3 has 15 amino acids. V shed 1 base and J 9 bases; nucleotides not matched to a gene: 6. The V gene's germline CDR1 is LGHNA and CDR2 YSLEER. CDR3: CASSQGRQGFSPLHF. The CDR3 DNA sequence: TGCGCCAGCAGCCAAGGGAGACAGGGATTTTCACCCCTCCACTTT.

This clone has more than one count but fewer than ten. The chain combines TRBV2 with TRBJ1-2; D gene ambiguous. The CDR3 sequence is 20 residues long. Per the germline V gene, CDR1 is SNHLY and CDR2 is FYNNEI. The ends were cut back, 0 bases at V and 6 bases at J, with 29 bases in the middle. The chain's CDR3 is CASSEARGRLLTRNINGYTF. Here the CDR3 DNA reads TGTGCCAGCAGTGAAGCGCGTGGCAGGCTCTTAACCCGGAATATTAATGGCTACACCTTC.

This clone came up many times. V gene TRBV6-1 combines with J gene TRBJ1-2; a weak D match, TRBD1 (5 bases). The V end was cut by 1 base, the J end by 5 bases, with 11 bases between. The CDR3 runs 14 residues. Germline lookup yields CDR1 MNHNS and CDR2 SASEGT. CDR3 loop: CASSEGGGVYGYTF. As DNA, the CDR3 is TGTGCCAGCAGTGAAGGTGGGGGGGTATATGGCTACACCTTC.

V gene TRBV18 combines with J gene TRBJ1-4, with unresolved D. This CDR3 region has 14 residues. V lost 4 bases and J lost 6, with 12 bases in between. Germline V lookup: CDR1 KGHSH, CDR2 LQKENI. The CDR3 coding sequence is TGTGCCAGCTCACTTGCCGGGGAGCATGAAAAACTGTTTTTT. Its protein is CASSLAGEHEKLFF.

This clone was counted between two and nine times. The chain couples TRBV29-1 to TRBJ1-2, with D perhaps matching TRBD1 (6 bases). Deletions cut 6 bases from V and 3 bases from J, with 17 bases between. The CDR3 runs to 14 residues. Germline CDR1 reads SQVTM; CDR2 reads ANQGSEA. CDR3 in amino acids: CSVRDSRGDYGYTF. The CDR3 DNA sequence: TGCAGCGTCCGCGACAGCAGGGGTGACTATGGCTACACCTTC.

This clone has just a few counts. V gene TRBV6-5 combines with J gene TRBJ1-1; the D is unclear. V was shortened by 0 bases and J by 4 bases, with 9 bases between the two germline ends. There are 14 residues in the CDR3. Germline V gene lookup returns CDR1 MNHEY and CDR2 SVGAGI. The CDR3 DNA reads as TGTGCCAGCAGTTACTCACGTGGGCGCACTGAAGCTTTCTTT. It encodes CASSYSRGRTEAFF.

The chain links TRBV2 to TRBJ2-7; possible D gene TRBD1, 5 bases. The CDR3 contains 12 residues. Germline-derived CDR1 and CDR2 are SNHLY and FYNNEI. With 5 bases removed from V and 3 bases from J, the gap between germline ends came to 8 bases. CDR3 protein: CASSPRGYEQYF. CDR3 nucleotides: TGTGCCAGCAGTCCAAGGGGCTACGAGCAGTACTTC. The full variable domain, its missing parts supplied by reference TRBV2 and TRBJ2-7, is EPEVTQTPSHQVTQMGQEVILRCVPISNHLYFYWYRQILGQKVEFLVSFYNNEISEKSEIFDDQFSVERPDGSNFTLKIRSTKLEDSAMYFCASSPRGYEQYFGPGTRLTVT.

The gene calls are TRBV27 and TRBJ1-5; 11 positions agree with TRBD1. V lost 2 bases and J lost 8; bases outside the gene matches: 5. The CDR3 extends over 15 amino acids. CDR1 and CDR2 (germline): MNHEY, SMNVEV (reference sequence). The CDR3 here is CASSLGTGGDKPQHF. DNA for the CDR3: TGTGCCAGCAGTTTAGGGACAGGGGGTGACAAGCCCCAGCATTTT.

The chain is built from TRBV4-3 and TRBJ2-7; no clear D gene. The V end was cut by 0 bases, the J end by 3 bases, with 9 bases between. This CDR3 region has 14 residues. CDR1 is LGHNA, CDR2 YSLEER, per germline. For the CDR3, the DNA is TGCGCCAGCAGCCAAGAAGTGAACTACTACGAGCAGTACTTC. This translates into CASSQEVNYYEQYF.

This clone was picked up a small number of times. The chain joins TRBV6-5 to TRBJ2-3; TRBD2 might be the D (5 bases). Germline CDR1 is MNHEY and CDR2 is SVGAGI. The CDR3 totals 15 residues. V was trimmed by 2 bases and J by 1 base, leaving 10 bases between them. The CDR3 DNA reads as TGTGCCAGCAGTTACGGACTTGGTGGCACAGATACGCAGTATTTT. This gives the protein CASSYGLGGTDTQYF.

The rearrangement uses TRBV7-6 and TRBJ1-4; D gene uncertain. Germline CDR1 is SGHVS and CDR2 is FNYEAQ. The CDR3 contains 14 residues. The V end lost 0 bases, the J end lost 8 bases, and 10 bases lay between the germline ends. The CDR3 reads CASSLAGSREKLFF. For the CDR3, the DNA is TGTGCCAGCAGCTTAGCGGGGAGTAGGGAAAAACTGTTTTTT.

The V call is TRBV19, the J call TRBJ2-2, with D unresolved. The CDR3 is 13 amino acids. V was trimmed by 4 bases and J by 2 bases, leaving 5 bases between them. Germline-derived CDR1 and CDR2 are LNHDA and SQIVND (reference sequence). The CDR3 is CASSTFNTGELFF. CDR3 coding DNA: TGTGCCAGTAGTACGTTCAACACCGGGGAGCTGTTTTTT.

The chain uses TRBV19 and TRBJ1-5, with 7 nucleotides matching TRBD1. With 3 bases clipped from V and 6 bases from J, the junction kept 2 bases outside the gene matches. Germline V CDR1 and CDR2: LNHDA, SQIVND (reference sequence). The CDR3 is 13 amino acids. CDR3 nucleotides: TGTGCCAGTAGTATGACAGGGTTTCAGCCCCAGCATTTT. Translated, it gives CASSMTGFQPQHF.

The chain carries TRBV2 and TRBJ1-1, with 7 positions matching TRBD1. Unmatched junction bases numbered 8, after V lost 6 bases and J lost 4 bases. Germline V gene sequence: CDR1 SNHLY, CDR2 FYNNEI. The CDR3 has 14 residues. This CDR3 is CASSAEYRGTEAFF. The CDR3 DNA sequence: TGTGCCAGCAGCGCGGAGTACAGGGGCACTGAAGCTTTCTTT.

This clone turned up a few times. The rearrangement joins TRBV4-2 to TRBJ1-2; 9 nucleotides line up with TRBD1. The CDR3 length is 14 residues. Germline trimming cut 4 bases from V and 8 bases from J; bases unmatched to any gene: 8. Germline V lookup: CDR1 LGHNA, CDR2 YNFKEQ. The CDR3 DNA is TGTGCCAGCAGCCGATCAGACAGGGGGGACGGCTACACCTTC. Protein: CASSRSDRGDGYTF.

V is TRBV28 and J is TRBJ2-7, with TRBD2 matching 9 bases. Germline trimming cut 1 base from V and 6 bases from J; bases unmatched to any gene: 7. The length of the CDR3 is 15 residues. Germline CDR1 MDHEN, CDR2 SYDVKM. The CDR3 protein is CASSLSLAGLVEQYF. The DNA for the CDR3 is TGTGCCAGCAGTTTATCACTAGCGGGTTTGGTCGAGCAGTACTTC.

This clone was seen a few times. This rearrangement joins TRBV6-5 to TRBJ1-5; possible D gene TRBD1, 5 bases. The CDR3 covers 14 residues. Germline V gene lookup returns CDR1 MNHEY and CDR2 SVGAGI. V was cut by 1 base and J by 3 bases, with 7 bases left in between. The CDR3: CASSYYRSNQPQHF. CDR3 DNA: TGTGCCAGCAGTTACTACAGGTCCAATCAGCCCCAGCATTTT.

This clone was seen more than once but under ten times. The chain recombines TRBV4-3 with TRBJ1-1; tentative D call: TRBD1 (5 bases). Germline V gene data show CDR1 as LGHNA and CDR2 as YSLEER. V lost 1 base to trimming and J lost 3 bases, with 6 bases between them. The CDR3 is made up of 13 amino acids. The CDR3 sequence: CASSQGGYTEAFF. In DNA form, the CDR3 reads TGCGCCAGCAGCCAAGGGGGCTACACTGAAGCTTTCTTT.